Presented here are 21 T cell receptor beta chains from one specimen sequenced in a study of T cell repertoires in cytomegalovirus infection. From the reads, TCRdb called clonotypes with MiXCR, one entry per CDR3 protein. The top ten hold about 4.2% of the sample, which has 150,000 to 200,000 distinct CDR3 sequences, roughly 9.8% seen once. Sequencing was done on a sample of PBMCs. Every receptor here comes from a human donor in good health (CMV status not recorded). Some clones in this sample may be carry-over from other donors' samples.

At least ten counts were recorded for this clonotype. The chain recombines TRBV12-3 or TRBV12-4 with TRBJ1-5; tentative D call: TRBD1 (6 bases). The CDR3 sequence is 15 residues long. The ends were cut back, 3 bases at V and 9 bases at J, with 18 bases in the middle. CDR3 protein: CASSFTAGAGWPQHF. As DNA, the CDR3 is TGTGCCAGCAGTTTTACTGCAGGGGCGGGTTGGCCCCAGCATTTT.

The V and J genes are TRBV2 and TRBJ2-4; 10 bases map to TRBD1. The CDR3 contains 17 residues. Looked up from germline, CDR1 is SNHLY and CDR2 is FYNNEI. V shed 6 bases, J shed 0 bases, and the junction held 8 bases outside the gene matches. The CDR3 region is CASRERQGAIAKNIQYF. The CDR3 region has the DNA TGTGCCAGCAGAGAACGACAGGGGGCAATAGCCAAAAACATTCAGTACTTC.

This rearrangement joins TRBV9 to TRBJ2-5, with no clear D. V was clipped by 1 base and J by 5 bases, with 21 bases between them. Germline V CDR1 and CDR2: SGDLS, YYNGEE. This CDR3 has 17 residues. The DNA of the CDR3 is TGTGCCAGCAGCGTATTGTCATCGGATGTAGGTGCGGAGACCCAGTACTTC. It codes for CASSVLSSDVGAETQYF.

This clonotype was seen at least ten times. The DNA of the CDR3 is TGTGCCAGCAGCTTAGCGACTAGCGGGAACTACGAGCAGTACTTC. This translates into CASSLATSGNYEQYF. V is TRBV7-2 and J is TRBJ2-7, with 11 bases fitting TRBD2. The CDR3 sequence is 15 residues long. The V gene's germline CDR1 is SGHTA and CDR2 FQGNSA. V gave up 0 bases and J gave up 3 bases; unmatched junction bases: 1.

The gene calls are TRBV7-3 and TRBJ1-6; no definite D call. V gave up 4 bases and J gave up 5 bases, with 9 bases separating them. CDR1 SGHTA and CDR2 FQGTGA come from the germline V gene. This CDR3 has 14 amino acids. CDR3 nucleotide sequence: TGTGCCAGCAGCTGGGGAGCCGATAATTCACCCCTCCACTTT. Translated: CASSWGADNSPLHF.

This clonotype was counted at least ten times. The chain carries TRBV12-3 or TRBV12-4 and TRBJ2-1; D unresolved. The CDR3 consists of 13 residues. The germline V and J ends were trimmed by 6 bases and 6 bases, with 12 bases remaining between them. DNA of the CDR3: TGTGCCAGCAGCCACCTCAGGAGCAATGAGCAGTTCTTC. Protein product: CASSHLRSNEQFF.

This clonotype turned up a few times. The V call is TRBV5-1, the J call TRBJ2-5, with 8 positions matching TRBD1. V lost 0 bases to trimming and J lost 4 bases; unmatched junction nucleotides: 5. The CDR3 has 15 residues. Looked up from germline, CDR1 is SGHRS and CDR2 is YFSETQ. CDR3 nucleotides: TGCGCCAGCAGCTTGGGACAGGGGCCTGGAGAGACCCAGTACTTC. This codes for CASSLGQGPGETQYF.

This clonotype was seen more than once but under ten times. The chain's CDR3 is CASSLRTGGAGNTIYF. For the CDR3, the DNA is TGTGCCAGCAGTTTAAGGACAGGGGGAGCTGGAAACACCATATATTTT. The genes are TRBV12-3 or TRBV12-4 and TRBJ1-3; 10 bases line up with TRBD1. This CDR3 spans 16 amino acids. With V trimmed by 2 bases and J by 2 bases, 3 bases remained unmatched.

This clonotype was detected only a few times. In DNA form, the CDR3 reads TGTGCCAGCAGCCCGGACTGGGGGGAGCAGTTCTTC. Translated, it gives CASSPDWGEQFF. The chain links TRBV2 to TRBJ2-1, with D perhaps given as TRBD1 or TRBD2 (5 bases each). This CDR3 is 12 amino acids long. Germline values: CDR1 SNHLY, CDR2 FYNNEI. V lost 6 bases and J 10 bases, leaving 13 bases between the germline ends.

The rearrangement uses TRBV6-6 and TRBJ1-4, with TRBD1 identical over 7 bases. The germline gives CDR1 MNHNY, CDR2 SVGAGI (reference sequence). This CDR3 is 14 amino acids long. Germline trimming cut 5 bases from V and 6 bases from J; bases unmatched to any gene: 6. CDR3 sequence: CASSGTVPDEKLFF. CDR3 DNA sequence: TGTGCCAGCAGTGGGACAGTACCCGATGAAAAACTGTTTTTT.

There are a few counts of this clonotype. The chain combines TRBV6-1 with TRBJ2-3, with D uncertain. The CDR3 is made up of 15 amino acids. CDR1 is MNHNS, CDR2 SASEGT, per germline. V lost 6 bases and J lost 0, with 13 bases in between. The CDR3 region has the DNA TGTGCCAGCAGAGTAACAGTCGTCAGCACAGATACGCAGTATTTT. Translation gives CASRVTVVSTDTQYF.

This clonotype has just a few counts. The genes are TRBV16 and TRBJ1-5; possible D gene TRBD1, 6 bases. V gave up 0 bases and J gave up 1 base, with 7 bases separating them. Germline CDR1 KGHSY, CDR2 FQNENV. The CDR3 sequence is 15 residues long. CDR3 bases: TGTGCCAGCAGCCAATCGGGGGCGAGCAATCAGCCCCAGCATTTT. Translation: CASSQSGASNQPQHF.

The chain is built from TRBV6-2 or TRBV6-3 and TRBJ2-2; 11 nucleotides align to TRBD1. This CDR3 comprises 18 residues. CDR1 and CDR2 from the germline V gene are MNHEY and SVGEGT. Germline trimming cut 2 bases from V and 5 bases from J; bases unmatched to any gene: 10. The CDR3 region has the DNA TGTGCCAGCAGTTACCTAGGACAGGGGGCGCGAAGGACCGGGGAGCTGTTTTTT. The encoded protein is CASSYLGQGARRTGELFF.

This clonotype has just a few counts. The chain carries TRBV15 and TRBJ1-4; perhaps TRBD1 as D (6 bases). The CDR3 runs 17 residues. Germline V gene data show CDR1 as LNHNV and CDR2 as YYDKDF (reference sequence). V was cut by 0 bases and J by 0 bases, with 11 bases left in between. The CDR3 loop reads CATSREGRGATNEKLFF. DNA of the CDR3: TGTGCCACCAGCAGAGAAGGCAGGGGTGCAACTAATGAAAAACTGTTTTTT.

This clonotype has more than one count but fewer than ten. The J gene is TRBJ1-2, the V gene TRBV12-3 or TRBV12-4; TRBD1 aligns across 7 bases. CDR3 length: 14 residues. With 2 bases clipped from V and 4 bases from J, the junction kept 4 bases outside the gene matches. The CDR3, as DNA: TGTGCCAGCAGTTTACCGGGACAGACCTATGGCTACACCTTC. Translating gives CASSLPGQTYGYTF.

There are many counts of this clonotype. This rearrangement joins TRBV7-8 to TRBJ2-2, with 11 positions matching TRBD2. After removal of 4 bases from V and 6 bases from J, the junction contained 7 bases not matched to a gene. Germline loops: CDR1 SGHVS, CDR2 FQNEAQ. This CDR3 is 16 amino acids long. The CDR3 DNA reads TGTGCCAGCAGCTCGGCTAGCGGGAGGCGTCCCGGGGAGCTGTTTTTT. It is translated as CASSSASGRRPGELFF. The entire variable domain, with the rest obtained from reference TRBV7-8 and TRBJ2-2, is as follows: GAGVSQSPRYKVAKRGQDVALRCDPISGHVSLFWYQQALGQGPEFLTYFQNEAQLDKSGLPSDRFFAERPEGSVSTLKIQRTQQEDSAVYLCASSSASGRRPGELFFGEGSRLTVL.

This clonotype was picked up many times. The V and J genes are TRBV6-2 or TRBV6-3 and TRBJ1-6, with D uncertain. V was pared by 7 bases and J by 15 bases, with 13 bases between. The CDR3 is 11 amino acids. Germline V gene data show CDR1 as MNHEY and CDR2 as SVGEGT. CDR3 in DNA: TGTGCCAGCACCTCCGGGTTTTTCCTCCACTTT. Protein: CASTSGFFLHF.

On this clonotype itself: A clone one base away is much larger, so this may be a read error. The genes are TRBV7-6 and TRBJ2-1, with D maybe TRBD2 (6 bases). The CDR3 spans 15 residues. The germline CDR1 and CDR2 sequences are SGHVS and FNYEAQ. CDR3 nucleotides: TGTGCCAGCAGCCCCTACGGAACGGAGGGAAATGAGCAGTCCTTC. Its protein is CASSPYGTEGNEQSF.

The V and J genes are TRBV29-1 and TRBJ2-2; TRBD2 matches 7 bases. The CDR3 sequence is 14 residues long. V dropped 4 bases and J dropped 6; count of bases not matched to a gene: 8. The germline V gene encodes CDR1 SQVTM and CDR2 ANQGSEA. The CDR3 sequence is CSVGVMGGAGELFF. In DNA form, the CDR3 reads TGCAGCGTTGGGGTGATGGGGGGGGCCGGGGAGCTGTTTTTT.

This clonotype has at least ten counts. V is TRBV7-2 and J is TRBJ1-5; 7 positions agree with TRBD1. The CDR3 has 15 amino acids. The V gene end was trimmed by 5 bases and the J gene end by 3 bases; junction bases not matched to a gene: 7. CDR1 and CDR2 from the germline V gene are SGHTA and FQGNSA. CDR3 sequence: CASSKTGVYNQPQHF. In DNA form, the CDR3 reads TGTGCCAGCAGCAAAACAGGGGTCTACAATCAGCCCCAGCATTTT. Full variable domain (missing parts from reference TRBV7-2 and TRBJ1-5): GAGVSQSPSNKVTEKGKDVELRCDPISGHTALYWYRQSLGQGLEFLIYFQGNSAPDKSGLPSDRFSAERTGGSVSTLTIQRTQQEDSAVYLCASSKTGVYNQPQHFGDGTRLSIL.

This clonotype was seen repeatedly, ten times or more. The chain uses TRBV20-1 and TRBJ2-7; 7 bases map to TRBD1. Germline V gives CDR1 DFQATT, CDR2 SNEGSKA (reference sequence). The V and J ends lost 6 bases and 2 bases, in that order; junction bases with no gene match: 4. This CDR3 region has 12 residues. CDR3 amino acids: CSAKTGPYEQYF. CDR3 coding DNA: TGCAGTGCAAAGACAGGGCCCTACGAGCAGTACTTC.